The subject of this entry is one T cell receptor (beta chain). The antigen is unknown. The donors, healthy adults who were HIV-negative, had experienced no recent acute infections or vaccinations. These data are taken from a study of shared clonotypes between healthy human individuals. Study observations and caveats: The represented genetic and exposure-history diversity was limited by the small number of donors.

CDR1 is SGHRS and CDR2 is YFSETQ in the germline V gene. The trim removed 6 bases at V and 1 base at J, leaving 12 bases unmatched. The CDR3 length is 16 residues. TCRdb keeps only in-frame clones here, not all; method: immunoSEQ multiplex PCR. The sample lists 2 million to 2.5 million clones, 92% occurring once. The chain has TRBV5-1 and TRBJ1-1; 7 nucleotides line up with TRBD1. The sequenced material came from naive CD4+ T cells from PBMCs. The subset is: CD45RA+ positively selected. This receptor was obtained from a man aged 18 to 29 in good health. Some clones in this sample may be carry-over from other donors' samples. The CDR3 DNA reads TGCGCCAGCATTTCAGGGGGGTCCCCAGGGAACACTGAAGCTTTCTTT. Amino acid sequence: CASISGGSPGNTEAFF.